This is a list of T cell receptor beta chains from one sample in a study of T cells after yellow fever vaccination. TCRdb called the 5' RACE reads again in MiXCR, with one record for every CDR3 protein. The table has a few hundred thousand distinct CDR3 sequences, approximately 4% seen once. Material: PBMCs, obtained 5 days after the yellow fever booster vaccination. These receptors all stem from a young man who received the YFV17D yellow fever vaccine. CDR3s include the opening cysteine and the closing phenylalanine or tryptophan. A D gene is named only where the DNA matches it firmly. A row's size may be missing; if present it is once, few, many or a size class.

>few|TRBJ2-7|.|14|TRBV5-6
CASSLPGPSYEQYF
TGTGCCAGCAGCTTGCCGGGCCCTTCCTACGAGCAGTACTTC
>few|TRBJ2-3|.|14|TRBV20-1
CSAPRVSWKDTQYF
TGCAGTGCTCCGAGGGTGTCGTGGAAAGATACGCAGTATTTT
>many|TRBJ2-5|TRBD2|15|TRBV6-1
CASSELAGGSETQYF
TGTGCCAGCAGCGAACTAGCGGGGGGATCAGAGACCCAGTACTTC
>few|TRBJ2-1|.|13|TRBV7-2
CASSLEGRQGQFF
TGTGCCAGCAGCTTAGAGGGTCGGCAGGGGCAGTTCTTC
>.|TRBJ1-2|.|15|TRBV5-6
CASSPGQGVFYGYTF
TGTGCCAGCAGCCCCGGGCAGGGCGTCTTCTATGGCTACACCTTC
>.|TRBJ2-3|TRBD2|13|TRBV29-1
CSVEPLAGDTQYF
TGCAGCGTTGAACCCCTAGCGGGTGATACGCAGTATTTT
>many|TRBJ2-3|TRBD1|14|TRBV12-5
CASLPPGGSDTQYF
TGTGCTAGTCTCCCACCAGGGGGCTCCGATACGCAGTATTTT
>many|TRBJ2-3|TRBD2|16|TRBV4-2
CASSQDGLAGTDTQYF
TGCGCCAGCAGCCAAGATGGGCTAGCGGGCACAGATACGCAGTATTTT
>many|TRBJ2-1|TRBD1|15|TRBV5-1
CASSPGGQGAYEQFF
TGCGCCAGCAGCCCCGGAGGACAGGGGGCCTATGAGCAGTTCTTC
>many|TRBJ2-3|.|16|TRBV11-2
CASSLGSIGAPDTQYF
TGTGCCAGCAGCTTGGGTTCTATCGGGGCCCCAGATACGCAGTATTTT